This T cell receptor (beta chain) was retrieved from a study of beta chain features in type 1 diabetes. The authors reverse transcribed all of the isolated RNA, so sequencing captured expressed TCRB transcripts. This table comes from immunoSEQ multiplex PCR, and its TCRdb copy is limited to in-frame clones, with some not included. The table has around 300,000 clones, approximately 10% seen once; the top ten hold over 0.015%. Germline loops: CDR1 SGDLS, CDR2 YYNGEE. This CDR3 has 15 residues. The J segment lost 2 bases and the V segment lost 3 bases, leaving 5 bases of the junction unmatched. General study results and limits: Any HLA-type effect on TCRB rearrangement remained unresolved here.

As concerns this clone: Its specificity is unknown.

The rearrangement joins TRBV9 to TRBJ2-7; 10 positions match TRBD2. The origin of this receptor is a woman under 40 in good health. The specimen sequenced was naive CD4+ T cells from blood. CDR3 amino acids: CASSAGAGGTYEQYF. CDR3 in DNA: TGTGCCAGCAGCGCGGGAGCGGGAGGGACCTACGAGCAGTACTTC.